The entry below describes one T cell receptor (beta chain). Its antigen is not identified. This specimen comes from a study of T cell repertoires in cytomegalovirus infection. Across the study: Public TCR beta signature analysis indicated the presence of both CMV infection and matching HLA type. Overall study results and limits: Frequencies of public TCR beta families were cumulated, and this identified carriers of CMV plus the relevant HLA.

Via MiXCR, TCRdb re-called the reads, giving one row per CDR3 protein. The sample holds some 180,000 distinct CDR3 sequences, 17% seen once. Sequencing was carried out using CD8+ T cells from PBMCs. The sequence was obtained from a human donor in good health (CMV status not recorded). Some clones in this sample may be carry-over from other donors' samples.

The CDR3 coding sequence is TGTGCCAGCACCCTCCCCGAGACAGACAATTCACCCCTCCACTTT. Its translation: CASTLPETDNSPLHF. This chain uses TRBV7-2 with TRBJ1-6, with TRBD1 as a possible D gene (5 bases). The CDR3 is 15 residues long. V lost 7 bases and J lost 7, with 17 bases in between. The germline gives CDR1 SGHTA, CDR2 FQGNSA.